This T cell receptor (beta chain) was recorded in a study of blood T cell repertoires in COVID-19. Overall study context: The United States, Italy and Spain provided the acute and convalescent COVID-19 samples. T cells, B-cell-depleted T cells, or PBMCs provided the cDNA or gDNA that served as material.

Germline V gene sequence: CDR1 LGHDT, CDR2 YNNKEL (reference sequence). Trimming took off 1 base at V and 2 bases at J, with 6 bases between the two ends. The CDR3 spans 14 residues. Original processing notes: How many nucleated cells were present was estimated from reference gene primer amplification. Generated by immunoSEQ multiplex PCR, the TCRdb table keeps only in-frame clones and is missing some. The V and J calls and clone size were taken over from that table, and D and trimming were inferred from the DNA. This table has over 200,000 clones, about 88% appearing once. This receptor was taken from a woman aged 55-69 years with acute or convalescent COVID-19. Source material: peripheral blood. The chain joins TRBV3-1 (or the pseudogene TRBV3-2) to TRBJ1-3; D is undetermined. The CDR3 sequence: CASSQAGTGNTIYF. The CDR3 region has the DNA TGTGCCAGCAGCCAAGCGGGGACTGGAAACACCATATATTTT.